The entry below gives a single T cell receptor beta chain sequence along with its context. This sample was taken from a study of blood T cell repertoires in COVID-19. The wider study: Acute-phase and convalescent COVID-19 samples originated in the United States, Italy and Spain.

Sequenced by immunoSEQ multiplex PCR; TCRdb stores in-frame clones only, minus some. This table has some 99,000 clones, over 80% appearing once. In germline, CDR1 is ENHRY, CDR2 SYGVKD. This CDR3 has 18 amino acids. Germline trimming cut 2 bases from V and 5 bases from J; bases unmatched to any gene: 13. The sequence was obtained from a human donor in a cohort sampled during active COVID-19. The gene calls are TRBV10-3 and TRBJ1-3, with 9 bases that match TRBD1. Specimen: peripheral blood. The CDR3 DNA follows: TGTGCCATCAGTGAGGTTACCGGGACAGGGACGACTAGAAACACCATATATTTT. It encodes CAISEVTGTGTTRNTIYF.